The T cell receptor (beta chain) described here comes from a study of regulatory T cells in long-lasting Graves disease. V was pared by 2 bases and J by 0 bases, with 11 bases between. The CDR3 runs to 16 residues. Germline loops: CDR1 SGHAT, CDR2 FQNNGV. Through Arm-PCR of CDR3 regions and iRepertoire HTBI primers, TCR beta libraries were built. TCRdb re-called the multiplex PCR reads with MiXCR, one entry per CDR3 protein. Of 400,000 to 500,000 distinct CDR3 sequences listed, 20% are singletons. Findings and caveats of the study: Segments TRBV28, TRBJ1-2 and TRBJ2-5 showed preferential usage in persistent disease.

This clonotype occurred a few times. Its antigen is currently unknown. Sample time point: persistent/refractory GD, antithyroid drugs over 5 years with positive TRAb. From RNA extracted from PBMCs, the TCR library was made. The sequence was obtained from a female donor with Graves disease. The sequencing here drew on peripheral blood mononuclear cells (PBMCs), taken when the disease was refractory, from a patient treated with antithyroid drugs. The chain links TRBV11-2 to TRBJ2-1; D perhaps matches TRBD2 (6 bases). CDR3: CASSLFLGGSYNEQFF. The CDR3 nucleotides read TGTGCCAGCAGCTTATTTCTCGGGGGCTCCTACAATGAGCAGTTCTTC. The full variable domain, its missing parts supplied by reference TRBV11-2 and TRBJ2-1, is EAGVAQSPRYKIIEKRQSVAFWCNPISGHATLYWYQQILGQGPKLLIQFQNNGVVDDSQLPKDRFSAERLKGVDSTLKIQPAKLEDSAVYLCASSLFLGGSYNEQFFGPGTRLTVL.